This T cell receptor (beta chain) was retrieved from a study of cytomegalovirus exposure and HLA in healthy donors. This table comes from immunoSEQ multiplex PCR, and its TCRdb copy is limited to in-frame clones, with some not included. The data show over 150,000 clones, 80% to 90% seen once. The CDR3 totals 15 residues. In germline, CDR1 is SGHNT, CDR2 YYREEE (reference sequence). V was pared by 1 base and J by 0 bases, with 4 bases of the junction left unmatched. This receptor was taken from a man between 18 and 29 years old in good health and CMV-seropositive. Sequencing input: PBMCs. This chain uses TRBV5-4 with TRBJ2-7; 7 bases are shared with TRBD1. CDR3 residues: CASSLLGDSSYEQYF. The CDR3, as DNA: TGTGCCAGCAGCTTGCTAGGGGACAGCTCCTACGAGCAGTACTTC.